The 12 T cell receptor beta chains reported below all come from one sample, sequenced in a study of blood T cell repertoires in COVID-19. The protocol was immunoSEQ multiplex PCR, while the TCRdb copy is restricted to in-frame clones and leaves out a portion. The sample lists some 270,000 clones, roughly 90% occurring once. The sequencing sample was made of peripheral blood. These receptors all come from a man aged 30 to 39 with acute or convalescent COVID-19.

V and J are TRBV12-3 or TRBV12-4 and TRBJ1-1, with D maybe TRBD1 (5 bases). With 7 bases removed from V and 5 bases from J, the gap between germline ends came to 11 bases. CDR3 size: 12 residues. The CDR3 spells CASNQGLTEAFF. In nucleotides, the CDR3 is TGTGCCAGCAACCAGGGTTTGACTGAAGCTTTCTTT.

A remark on this clone: This CDR3 is also generated by other DNA sequences in the sample. The J gene is TRBJ1-1, the V gene TRBV18, with 7 bases aligning to TRBD1. The CDR3 is 14 amino acids. With 3 bases clipped from V and 1 base from J, the junction kept 2 bases outside the gene matches. Germline V gene lookup returns CDR1 KGHSH and CDR2 LQKENI. The DNA for the CDR3 is TGTGCCAGCTCACCCCAGGGGGAGAACACTGAAGCTTTCTTT. Its translation is CASSPQGENTEAFF.

J is TRBJ2-2 and V is TRBV30; 8 bases match TRBD1. This CDR3 has 15 amino acids. CDR1 is GTSNPN and CDR2 is SVGIG in the germline V gene (reference sequence). After removal of 3 bases from V and 4 bases from J, the junction contained 7 bases not matched to a gene. CDR3 protein: CAWSDQGAGTGELFF. The CDR3 DNA reads as TGTGCCTGGAGCGACCAGGGGGCGGGCACCGGGGAGCTGTTTTTT.

A remark on this clone: Other DNA variants within this sample encode the same CDR3. The chain uses TRBV5-1 and TRBJ1-1, with 7 bases aligning to TRBD1. With V trimmed by 4 bases and J by 4 bases, 4 bases remained unmatched. The CDR3 length is 13 residues. CDR1 and CDR2 from the germline V gene are SGHRS and YFSETQ. In nucleotides, the CDR3 is TGCGCCAGCAGCCTGACAGGGACCACTGAAGCTTTCTTT. It is translated as CASSLTGTTEAFF.

This clone was seen more than once but under ten times. The rearrangement joins TRBV19 to TRBJ2-2, with 9 bases aligning to TRBD2. CDR1 and CDR2 (germline): LNHDA, SQIVND (reference sequence). V gave up 7 bases and J gave up 4 bases; unmatched junction bases: 10. CDR3 size: 16 residues. CDR3 nucleotide sequence: TGTGCCAGTACCCTGGGACTAGCCTGGGGCACCGGGGAGCTGTTTTTT. Amino acids: CASTLGLAWGTGELFF.

The J gene is TRBJ2-3, the V gene TRBV20-1, with 13 bases matching TRBD2. The CDR3 runs 15 residues. V shed 3 bases and J 4 bases; nucleotides not matched to a gene: 4. In germline, CDR1 is DFQATT, CDR2 SNEGSKA (reference sequence). CDR3 bases: TGCAGTGCTAGTACTAGCGGGGGGGCGGCAGATACGCAGTATTTT. This gives the protein CSASTSGGAADTQYF.

The chain combines TRBV7-3 with TRBJ2-1; 12 nucleotides line up with TRBD2. The CDR3 has 16 residues. Germline V gene lookup returns CDR1 SGHTA and CDR2 FQGTGA. Losses at the gene ends were 4 bases for V and 5 bases for J; bases not matched to a gene: 6. The CDR3 DNA reads TGTGCCAGCAGCTCCACCGGGACTAGCGGGCACAATGAGCAGTTCTTC. Its protein product is CASSSTGTSGHNEQFF.

CDR3 nucleotide sequence: TGTGCCAGCAGGGGGACAGGCCGACGGGAGACCCAGTACTTC. Protein: CASRGTGRRETQYF. V and J are TRBV6-5 and TRBJ2-5, with TRBD1 matching 8 bases. This CDR3 is 14 amino acids long. Trimming cost V 6 bases and J 5 bases; bases outside gene matches: 8. Per germline, CDR1 MNHEY and CDR2 SVGAGI.

V usage is TRBV7-3 and J usage is TRBJ1-1, with TRBD1 matching over 7 bases. In germline, CDR1 is SGHTA, CDR2 FQGTGA. This CDR3 comprises 16 residues. V lost 5 bases, J lost 4 bases, and 13 bases stayed unmatched. CDR3 loop: CASSLNYISGGTEAFF. As DNA, the CDR3 is TGTGCCAGCAGCCTAAATTACATATCAGGGGGCACTGAAGCTTTCTTT.

The V call is TRBV27, the J call TRBJ2-2, with 8 bases matching TRBD2. Germline values: CDR1 MNHEY, CDR2 SMNVEV (reference sequence). V was clipped by 11 bases and J by 7 bases; unmatched bases: 9. The length of the CDR3 is 13 residues. CDR3 sequence: CACRSGVGGELFF. Here the CDR3 DNA reads TGTGCCTGCCGTAGCGGGGTGGGCGGGGAGCTGTTTTTT.

This clone was detected only a few times. J is TRBJ2-1 and V is TRBV21-1; TRBD1, the table's D call, lacks a check against the DNA. TRBV21-1 is a pseudogene. The CDR3 extends over 17 amino acids. The CDR3 loop is CASSQLPRDRENNEQFF. In nucleotides, the CDR3 is TGTGCCAGCAGCCAACTACCCAGGGATCGTGAGAACAATGAGCAGTTCTTC.

The V gene is TRBV28, the J gene TRBJ2-5; D may be TRBD2 (7 bases). V was pared by 8 bases and J by 0 bases, with 13 bases between. Germline CDR1 reads MDHEN; CDR2 reads SYDVKM. The CDR3 extends over 14 amino acids. The DNA of the CDR3 is TGTGCCAGCGGGGGGGCTTCTTACCAAGAGACCCAGTACTTC. Amino acids: CASGGASYQETQYF.